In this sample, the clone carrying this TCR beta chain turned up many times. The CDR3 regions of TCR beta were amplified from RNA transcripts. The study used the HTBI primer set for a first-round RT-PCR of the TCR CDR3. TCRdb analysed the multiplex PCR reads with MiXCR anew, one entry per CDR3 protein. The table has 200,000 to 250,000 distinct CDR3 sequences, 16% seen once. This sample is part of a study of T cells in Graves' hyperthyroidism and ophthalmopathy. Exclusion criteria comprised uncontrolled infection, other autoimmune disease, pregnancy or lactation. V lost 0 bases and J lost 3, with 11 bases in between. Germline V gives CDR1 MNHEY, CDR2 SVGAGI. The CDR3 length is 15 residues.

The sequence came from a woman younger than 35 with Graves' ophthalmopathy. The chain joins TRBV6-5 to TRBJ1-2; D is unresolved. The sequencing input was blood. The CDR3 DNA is TGTGCCAGCAGTTACTCGGGCTTCTCGGACTATGGCTACACCTTC. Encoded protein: CASSYSGFSDYGYTF.